This paragraph covers one T cell receptor beta chain sequence. The antigen is unknown. The source of the sample is a study of blood T cells in healthy people across ages. Whole-study context: Roughly one uniquely barcoded beta molecule per two T cells was captured.

Each donor gave 9.5 to 10 milliliters of peripheral blood. For the second PCR, which ran for about 7 to 11 cycles, a sample-barcoded 5' primer and a J-beta primer mix were used. Researchers report that a template-switch adaptor with 12 random nucleotides tagged each cDNA molecule. TCRdb called the 5' RACE reads again in MiXCR, with one record for every CDR3 protein. The table has hundreds of thousands of distinct CDR3 sequences, over 20% seen once; the top ten hold 3.6%. Trimming left V 0 bases short and J 3 bases short, with 14 bases between. This CDR3 contains 16 residues. General study points: Researchers said unsorted PBMCs prevented a conclusive naive versus antigen-experienced comparison.

The receptor comes from a man between 65 and 79 years old in good health. V gene TRBV12-3 or TRBV12-4 combines with J gene TRBJ2-5; possibly TRBD1 for D (5 bases). Sequences were obtained from blood. The CDR3 coding sequence is TGTGCCAGCAGTTTAGCGCTGGGGCACCAGAAAGAGACCCAGTACTTC. It translates to CASSLALGHQKETQYF.